The T cell receptor (beta chain) under discussion was sequenced for a study of shared clonotypes between healthy human individuals. Study-wide context: Per-donor plates numbered three CD4 naive, three CD4 memory, two CD8 naive and one CD8 memory. Study results and caveats: Despite large depth, rarefaction showed incomplete sorted-subset sequencing. Non-shared clonotypes were found to have lower generation probabilities than the clonotypes that were shared by all four of the sorted-subset donors.

CD45RO-negative, CCR7-selected cells formed the naive CD8 fraction, which excluded terminally differentiated effector memory CD45RA+ cells. A note on this clone: What it recognizes is unknown.

V lost 8 bases and J 5 bases, leaving 9 bases between the germline ends. The germline V gene encodes CDR1 ENHRY and CDR2 SYGVKD. This CDR3 comprises 11 residues. Profiling relied on immunoSEQ multiplex PCR, and the TCRdb table lists in-frame clones only, not all of them. The data show 1.5 million to 2.5 million clones, approximately 94% seen once. The J gene is TRBJ2-5, the V gene TRBV10-3, with D tentatively TRBD2 (6 bases). The specimen sequenced was naive CD8+ T cells sorted from blood. This receptor was identified in a young man in good health. The CDR3 spells CAIGGWETQYF. As DNA, the CDR3 is TGTGCCATCGGGGGGTGGGAGACCCAGTACTTC.